This T cell receptor beta chain was recorded in a study of cytomegalovirus exposure and HLA in healthy donors. As concerns this clone: Its antigen remains unknown.

Amplification used 60 Vbeta primers and 13 Jbeta primers. This table comes from immunoSEQ multiplex PCR, and its TCRdb copy is limited to in-frame clones, with some not included. The sample shows under 150,000 clones, roughly 80% of them seen only once. Points from the study as a whole: An ancestry cluster, one associated with Asian ancestry, reportedly showed fewer N-insertions than the 666-donor mean in a later analysis. Researchers counted 164 TCR beta chains as cytomegalovirus-associated.

The receptor's source is a boy between 2 and 10 years old in good health and CMV-seronegative. Sequenced sample: PBMCs.

The CDR3 spells CASSMKMTGNSPLHF. The CDR3 coding sequence is TGTGCCAGTAGTATGAAGATGACCGGGAATTCACCCCTCCACTTT. The chain couples TRBV19 to TRBJ1-6, with D unresolved. The CDR3 is made up of 15 amino acids. Germline loops: CDR1 LNHDA, CDR2 SQIVND (reference sequence). The V and J ends lost 3 bases and 7 bases respectively, with 13 bases between them. Together with reference TRBV19 and TRBJ1-6, the CDR3 gives the full variable domain: DGGITQSPKYLFRKEGQNVTLSCEQNLNHDAMYWYRQDPGQGLRLIYYSQIVNDFQKGDIAEGYSVSREKKESFPLTVTSAQKNPTAFYLCASSMKMTGNSPLHFGNGTRLTVT.